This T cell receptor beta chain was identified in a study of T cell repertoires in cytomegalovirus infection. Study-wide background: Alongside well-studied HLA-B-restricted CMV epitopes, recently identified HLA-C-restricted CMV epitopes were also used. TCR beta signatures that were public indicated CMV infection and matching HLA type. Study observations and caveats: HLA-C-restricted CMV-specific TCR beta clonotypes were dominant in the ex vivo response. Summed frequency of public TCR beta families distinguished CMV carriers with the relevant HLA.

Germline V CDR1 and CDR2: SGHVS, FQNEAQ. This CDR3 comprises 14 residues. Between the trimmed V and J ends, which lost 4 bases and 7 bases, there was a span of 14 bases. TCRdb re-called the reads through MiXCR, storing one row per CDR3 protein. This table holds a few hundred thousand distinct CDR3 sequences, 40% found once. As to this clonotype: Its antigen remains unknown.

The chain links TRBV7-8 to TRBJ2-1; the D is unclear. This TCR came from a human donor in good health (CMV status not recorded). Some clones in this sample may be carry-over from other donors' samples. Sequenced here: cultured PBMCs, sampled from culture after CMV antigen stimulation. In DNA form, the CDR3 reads TGTGCCAGCAGCTCTACTACCGAGGCGAATGAGCAGTTCTTC. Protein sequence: CASSSTTEANEQFF.